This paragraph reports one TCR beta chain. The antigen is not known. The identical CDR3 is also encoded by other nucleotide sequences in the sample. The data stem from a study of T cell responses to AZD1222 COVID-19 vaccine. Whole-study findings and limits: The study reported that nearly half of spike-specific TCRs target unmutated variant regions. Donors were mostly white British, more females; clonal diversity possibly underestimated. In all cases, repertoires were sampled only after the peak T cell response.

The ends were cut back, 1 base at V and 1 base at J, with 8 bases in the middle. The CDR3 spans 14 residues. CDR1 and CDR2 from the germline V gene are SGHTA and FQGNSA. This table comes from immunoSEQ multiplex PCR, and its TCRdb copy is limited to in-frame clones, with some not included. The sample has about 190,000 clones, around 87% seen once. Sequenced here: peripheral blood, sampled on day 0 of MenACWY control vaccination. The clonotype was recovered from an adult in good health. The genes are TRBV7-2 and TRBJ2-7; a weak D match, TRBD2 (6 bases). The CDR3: CASSLGGGSYEQYF. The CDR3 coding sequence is TGTGCCAGCAGCTTAGGGGGAGGATCCTACGAGCAGTACTTC. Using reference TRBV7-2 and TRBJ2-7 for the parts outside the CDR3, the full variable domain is GAGVSQSPSNKVTEKGKDVELRCDPISGHTALYWYRQSLGQGLEFLIYFQGNSAPDKSGLPSDRFSAERTGGSVSTLTIQRTQQEDSAVYLCASSLGGGSYEQYFGPGTRLTVT.